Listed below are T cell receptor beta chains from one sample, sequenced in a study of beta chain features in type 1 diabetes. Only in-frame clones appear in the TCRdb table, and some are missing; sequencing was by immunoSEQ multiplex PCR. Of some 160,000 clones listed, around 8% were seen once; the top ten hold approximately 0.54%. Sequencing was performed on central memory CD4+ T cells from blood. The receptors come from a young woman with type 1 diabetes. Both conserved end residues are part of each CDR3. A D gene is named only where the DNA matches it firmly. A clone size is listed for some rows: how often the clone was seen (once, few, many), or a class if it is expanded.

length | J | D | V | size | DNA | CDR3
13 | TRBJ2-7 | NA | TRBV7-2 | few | TGTGCCAGCTCCGACAACGGCTCCTACGAGCAGTACTTC | CASSDNGSYEQYF
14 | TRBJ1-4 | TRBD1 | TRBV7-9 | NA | TGTGCCAGCAGCTGGACAGGGGGCTCTGAAAAACTGTTTTTT | CASSWTGGSEKLFF
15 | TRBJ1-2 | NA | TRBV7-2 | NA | TGTGCCAGCAGCCTGACAGCGATAGCTAACTATGGCTACACCTTC | CASSLTAIANYGYTF
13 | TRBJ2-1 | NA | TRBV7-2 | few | TGTGCCAGCACCATGGGGGGTGACAATGAGCAGTTCTTC | CASTMGGDNEQFF
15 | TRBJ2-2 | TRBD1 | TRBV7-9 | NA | TGTGCCAGCAGCTCAGGACAGGCTGGGACCGGGGAGCTGTTTTTT | CASSSGQAGTGELFF
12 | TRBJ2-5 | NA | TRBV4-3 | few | TGCGCCAGCAGCCAAGATCGGAGGTCCCAGTACTTC | CASSQDRRSQYF
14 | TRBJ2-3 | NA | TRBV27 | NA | TGTGCCAGCAGCTGGGGGGGCGCGGCAGATACGCAGTATTTT | CASSWGGAADTQYF
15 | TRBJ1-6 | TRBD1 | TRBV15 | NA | TGTGCCACCAACCCAGGACAGGGCTATAATTCACCCCTCCACTTT | CATNPGQGYNSPLHF
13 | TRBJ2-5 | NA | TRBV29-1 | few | TGCAGCGTTGATGAGGGCCGCAAAGAGACCCAGTACTTC | CSVDEGRKETQYF
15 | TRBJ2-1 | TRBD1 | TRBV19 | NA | TGTGCCAGTACTACAGCGGGACAGGGGGCGGATGAGCAGTTCTTC | CASTTAGQGADEQFF
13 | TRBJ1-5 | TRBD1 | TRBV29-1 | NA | TGCAGCGGGGGGCAGGGGGCAAATCAGCCCCAGCATTTT | CSGGQGANQPQHF
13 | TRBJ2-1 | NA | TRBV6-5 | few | TGTGCCAGCAGTTACGGCCGTTACAATGAGCAGTTCTTC | CASSYGRYNEQFF
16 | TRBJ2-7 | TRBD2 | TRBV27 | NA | TGTGCCAGCAGTAGACTAGCGGGAGGATCCCCCTACGAGCAGTACTTC | CASSRLAGGSPYEQYF
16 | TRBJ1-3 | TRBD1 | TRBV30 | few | TGTGCCTGGACGACCGGGACAGTCAACTCTGGAAACACCATATATTTT | CAWTTGTVNSGNTIYF
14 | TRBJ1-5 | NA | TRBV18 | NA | TGTGCCAGCTCACTCGGTACCGTGGATCAGCCCCAGCATTTT | CASSLGTVDQPQHF
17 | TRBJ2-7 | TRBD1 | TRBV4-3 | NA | TGCGCCAGCAGCCAAGGACCAGGGAACAGGGGGACCTACGAGCAGTACTTC | CASSQGPGNRGTYEQYF
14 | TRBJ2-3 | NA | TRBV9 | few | TGTGCCAGCAGCGTAGTCCCAGGCACAGATACGCAGTATTTT | CASSVVPGTDTQYF
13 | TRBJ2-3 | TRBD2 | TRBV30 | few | TGTGCCTGGAGAGCGGGAGGGCGTGATACGCAGTATTTT | CAWRAGGRDTQYF
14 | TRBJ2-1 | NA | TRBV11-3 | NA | TGTGCCAGCAGCCGCCGGGGATACTACAATGAGCAGTTCTTC | CASSRRGYYNEQFF
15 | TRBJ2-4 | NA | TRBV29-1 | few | TGCAGCGTTGAAGGCGGGGCGGGAGCCAAAAACATTCAGTACTTC | CSVEGGAGAKNIQYF